This TCR beta chain was documented in a study of identical twins. TCRdb recomputed calls from the 5' RACE reads with MiXCR, one row per CDR3 protein. Of approximately 530,000 distinct CDR3 sequences listed, 20% to 25% are singletons. This clonotype showed up just a few times. Its specificity is not known. Germline V gene lookup returns CDR1 SGHNT and CDR2 YYREEE (reference sequence). The V and J ends lost 0 bases and 3 bases respectively, with 11 bases between them. The CDR3 is 15 amino acids. Study observations and caveats: High-abundance cord blood beta clonotypes had fewer insertions; memory repertoires showed none. Among out-of-frame alpha sequences shared by twins, low generation probability occurred in excess. Analyses of zero insertions could be partly confounded by invariant MAIT and iNKT cells.

This same sample was also taken into another study, of yellow fever vaccine responses in identical twins.

What was sequenced was CD4+ T cells sorted from blood. The sequence came from a woman under 30 in good health. The rearrangement links TRBV5-4 to TRBJ2-3; D is undetermined. The CDR3 here is CASSLALVGTDTQYF. The CDR3 nucleotides read TGTGCCAGCAGCTTGGCCCTTGTTGGGACAGATACGCAGTATTTT. Variable domain in full (rest from reference TRBV5-4 and TRBJ2-3): ETGVTQSPTHLIKTRGQQVTLRCSSQSGHNTVSWYQQALGQGPQFIFQYYREEENGRGNFPPRFSGLQFPNYSSELNVNALELDDSALYLCASSLALVGTDTQYFGPGTRLTVL.